Below, one TCR beta chain is given with its context. What it binds is not known. The authors ran a second PCR of roughly 7 to 11 cycles using a sample-barcoded 5' primer and a J-beta primer mix. All cDNA molecules were each tagged by a template-switch adaptor with 12 random nucleotides. MiXCR, applied by TCRdb to the 5' RACE reads, yields one record per CDR3 protein. The data show hundreds of thousands of distinct CDR3 sequences, around 40% seen once. The data derive from a study of blood T cells in healthy people across ages. Study background: Per two T cells, about one barcoded beta molecule was captured through template switching. Study-wide findings and caveats: Estimated diversity, derived from one million T cells, was regarded as an underestimate.

Looked up from germline, CDR1 is MNHEY and CDR2 is SVGAGI. The junction had 15 bases not matched to a gene; V was cut back by 8 bases and J by 6 bases. The length of the CDR3 is 16 residues. The chain is built from TRBV6-5 and TRBJ2-3, with 9 positions matching TRBD2. This TCR came from a woman aged 55-70 years in good health. Sequencing used blood. CDR3 bases: TGTGCCAGCCGACGGATCGGCCTTAGCGGGAGTGATACGCAGTATTTT. Translation gives CASRRIGLSGSDTQYF.